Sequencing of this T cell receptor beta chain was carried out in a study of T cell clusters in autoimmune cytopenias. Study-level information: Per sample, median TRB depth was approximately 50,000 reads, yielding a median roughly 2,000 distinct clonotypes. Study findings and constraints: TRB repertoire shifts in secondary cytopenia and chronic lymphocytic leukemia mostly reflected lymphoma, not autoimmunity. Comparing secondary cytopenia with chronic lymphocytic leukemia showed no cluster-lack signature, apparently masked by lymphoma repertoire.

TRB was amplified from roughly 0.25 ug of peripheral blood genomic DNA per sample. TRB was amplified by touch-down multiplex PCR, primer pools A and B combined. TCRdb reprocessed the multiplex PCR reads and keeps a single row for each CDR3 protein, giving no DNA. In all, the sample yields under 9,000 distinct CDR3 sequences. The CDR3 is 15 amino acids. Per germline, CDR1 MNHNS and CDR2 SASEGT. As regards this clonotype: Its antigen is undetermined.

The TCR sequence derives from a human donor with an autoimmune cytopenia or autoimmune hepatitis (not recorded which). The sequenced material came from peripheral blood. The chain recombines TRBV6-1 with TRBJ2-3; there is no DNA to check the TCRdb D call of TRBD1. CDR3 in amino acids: CASSDPGQIKDTQYF.